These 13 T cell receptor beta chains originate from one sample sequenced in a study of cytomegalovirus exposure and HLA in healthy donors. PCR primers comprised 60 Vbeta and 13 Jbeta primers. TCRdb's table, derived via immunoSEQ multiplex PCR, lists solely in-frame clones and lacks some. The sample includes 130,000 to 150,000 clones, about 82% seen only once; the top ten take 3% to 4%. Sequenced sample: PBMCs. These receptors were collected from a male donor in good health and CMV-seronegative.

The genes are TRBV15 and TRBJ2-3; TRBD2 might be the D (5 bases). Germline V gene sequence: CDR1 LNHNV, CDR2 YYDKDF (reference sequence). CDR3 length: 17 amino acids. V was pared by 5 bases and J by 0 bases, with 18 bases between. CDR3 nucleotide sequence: TGTGCCACCAGCGGACGATATAGCGCTTCTAGCACAGATACGCAGTATTTT. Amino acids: CATSGRYSASSTDTQYF.

In DNA, the CDR3 is TGTGCCAGCAGCGATACTGCCCTAGCGGGATGGGCCTACAATGAGCAGTTCTTC. This translates into CASSDTALAGWAYNEQFF. This chain joins TRBV11-3 and TRBJ2-1; 9 bases line up with TRBD2. This CDR3 comprises 18 residues. CDR1 is SGHNT and CDR2 is YENEEA in the germline V gene. J lost 2 bases, V lost 5 bases, and 13 bases had no gene match.

As DNA, the CDR3 is TGTGCCAGCAGCTCTGGCCAACCCGGGACAGGGACCACCCTTCCTTATGGCTACACCTTC. It specifies CASSSGQPGTGTTLPYGYTF. The rearrangement uses TRBV7-3 and TRBJ1-2; 9 nucleotides line up with TRBD1. Per germline, CDR1 SGHTA and CDR2 FQGTGA. The CDR3 runs to 20 residues. Trimming took 4 bases from V and 5 from J; bases not matched to a gene: 23.

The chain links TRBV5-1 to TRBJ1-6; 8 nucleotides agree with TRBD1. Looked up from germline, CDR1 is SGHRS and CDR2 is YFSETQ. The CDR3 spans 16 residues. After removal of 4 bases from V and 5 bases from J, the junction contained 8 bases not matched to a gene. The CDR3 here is CASSLDWTGNNSPLHF. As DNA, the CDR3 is TGCGCCAGCAGCCTGGACTGGACAGGGAATAATTCACCCCTCCACTTT. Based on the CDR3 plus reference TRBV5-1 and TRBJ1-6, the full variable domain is KAGVTQTPRYLIKTRGQQVTLSCSPISGHRSVSWYQQTPGQGLQFLFEYFSETQRNKGNFPGRFSGRQFSNSRSEMNVSTLELGDSALYLCASSLDWTGNNSPLHFGNGTRLTVT.

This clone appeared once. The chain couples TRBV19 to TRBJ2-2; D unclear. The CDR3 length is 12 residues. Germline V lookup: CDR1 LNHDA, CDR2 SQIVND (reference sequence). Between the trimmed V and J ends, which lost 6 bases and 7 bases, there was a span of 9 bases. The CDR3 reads CASSPSIGELFF. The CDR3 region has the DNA TGTGCCAGTAGCCCATCCATCGGGGAGCTGTTTTTT.

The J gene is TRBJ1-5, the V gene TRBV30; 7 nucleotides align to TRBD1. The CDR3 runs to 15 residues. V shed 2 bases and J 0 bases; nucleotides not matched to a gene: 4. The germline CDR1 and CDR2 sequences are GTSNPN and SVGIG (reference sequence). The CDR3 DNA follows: TGTGCCTGGAGTAGGGGGACAGCTAGCAATCAGCCCCAGCATTTT. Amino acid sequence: CAWSRGTASNQPQHF.

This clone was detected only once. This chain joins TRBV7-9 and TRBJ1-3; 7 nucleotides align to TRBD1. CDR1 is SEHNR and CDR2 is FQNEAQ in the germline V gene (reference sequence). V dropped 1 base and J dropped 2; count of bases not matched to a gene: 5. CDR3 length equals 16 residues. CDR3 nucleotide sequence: TGTGCCAGCAGCTTAGAACTAGGGGGCCCTGGAAACACCATATATTTT. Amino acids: CASSLELGGPGNTIYF.

In DNA, the CDR3 is TGTGCCACCAGCAGAGATTCAGGGGCGAGTCAGACCCAGTACTTC. This sequence encodes CATSRDSGASQTQYF. V gene TRBV15 combines with J gene TRBJ2-5; D perhaps matches TRBD1 (6 bases). The germline V gene encodes CDR1 LNHNV and CDR2 YYDKDF (reference sequence). The V end was cut by 0 bases, the J end by 6 bases, with 14 bases between. The CDR3 covers 15 residues.

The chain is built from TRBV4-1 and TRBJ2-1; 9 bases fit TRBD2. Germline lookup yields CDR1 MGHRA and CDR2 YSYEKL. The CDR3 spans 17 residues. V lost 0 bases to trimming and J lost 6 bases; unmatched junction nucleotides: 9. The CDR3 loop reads CASSQDLAGYWSNEQFF. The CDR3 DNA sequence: TGCGCCAGCAGCCAAGATCTAGCGGGATACTGGTCCAATGAGCAGTTCTTC.

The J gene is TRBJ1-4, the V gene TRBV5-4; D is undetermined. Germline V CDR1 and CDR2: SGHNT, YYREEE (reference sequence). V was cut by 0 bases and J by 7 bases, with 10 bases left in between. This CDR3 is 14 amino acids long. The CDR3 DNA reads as TGTGCCAGCAGCTTGGGGGCCGCCCGTGAAAAACTGTTTTTT. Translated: CASSLGAAREKLFF.

The DNA of the CDR3 is TGTGCCAGCAGCTCAGGGTTGGCGGGGGGACCTCCCTACGAGCAGTACTTC. It specifies CASSSGLAGGPPYEQYF. This chain joins TRBV4-2 and TRBJ2-7; 8 positions agree with TRBD2. V lost 5 bases, J lost 2 bases, and 14 bases stayed unmatched. The CDR3 is 17 amino acids. CDR1 and CDR2 (germline): LGHNA, YNFKEQ.

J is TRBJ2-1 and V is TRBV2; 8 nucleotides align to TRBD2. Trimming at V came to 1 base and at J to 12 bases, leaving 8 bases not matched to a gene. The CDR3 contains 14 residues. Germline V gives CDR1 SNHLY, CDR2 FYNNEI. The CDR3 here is CASSEGGLVGRQFF. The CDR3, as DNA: TGTGCCAGCAGTGAAGGGGGACTAGTTGGTAGGCAGTTCTTC.

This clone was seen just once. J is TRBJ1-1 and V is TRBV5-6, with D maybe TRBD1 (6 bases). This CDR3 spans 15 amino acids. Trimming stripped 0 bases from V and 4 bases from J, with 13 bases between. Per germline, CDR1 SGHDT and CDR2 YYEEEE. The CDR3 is CASSLGGGSGTEAFF. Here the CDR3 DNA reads TGTGCCAGCAGCTTGGGGGGGGGCTCGGGCACTGAAGCTTTCTTT.